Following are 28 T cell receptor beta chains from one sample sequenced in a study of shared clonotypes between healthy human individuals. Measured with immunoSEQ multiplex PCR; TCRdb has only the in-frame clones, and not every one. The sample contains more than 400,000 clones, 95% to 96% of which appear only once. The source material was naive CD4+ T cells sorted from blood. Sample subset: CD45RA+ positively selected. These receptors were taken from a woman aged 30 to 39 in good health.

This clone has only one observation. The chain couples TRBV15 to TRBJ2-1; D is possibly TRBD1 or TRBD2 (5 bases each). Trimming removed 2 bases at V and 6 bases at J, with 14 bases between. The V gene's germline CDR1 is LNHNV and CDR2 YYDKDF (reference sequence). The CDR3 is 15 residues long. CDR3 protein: CATSRTKEGTNEQFF. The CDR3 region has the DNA TGTGCCACCAGCAGAACGAAAGAGGGGACCAATGAGCAGTTCTTC.

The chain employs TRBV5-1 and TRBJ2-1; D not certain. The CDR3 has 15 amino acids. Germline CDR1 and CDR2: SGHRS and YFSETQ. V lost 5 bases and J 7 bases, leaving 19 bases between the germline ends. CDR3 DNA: TGCGCCAGCAGAAACCCCGGGTCAGGTGGGAATGAGCAGTTCTTC. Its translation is CASRNPGSGGNEQFF.

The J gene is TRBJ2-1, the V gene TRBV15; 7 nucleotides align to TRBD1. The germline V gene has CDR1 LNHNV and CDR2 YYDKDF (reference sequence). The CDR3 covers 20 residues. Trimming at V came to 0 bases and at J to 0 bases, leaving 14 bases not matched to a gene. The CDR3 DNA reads TGTGCCACCAGCAGAGATCGCGTGACAGGGAGTCTAAGCTCCTACAATGAGCAGTTCTTC. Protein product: CATSRDRVTGSLSSYNEQFF.

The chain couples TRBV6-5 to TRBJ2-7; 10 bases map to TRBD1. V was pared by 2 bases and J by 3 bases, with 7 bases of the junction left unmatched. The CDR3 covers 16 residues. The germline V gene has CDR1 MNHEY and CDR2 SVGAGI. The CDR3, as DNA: TGTGCCAGCAGTTACCAACCCGGGACAGGGGTCTACGAGCAGTACTTC. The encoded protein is CASSYQPGTGVYEQYF.

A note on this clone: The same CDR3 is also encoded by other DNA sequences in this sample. CDR3 sequence reads: CASSSDRVGETQYF. The CDR3 DNA follows: TGCGCCAGCAGCTCCGACAGGGTCGGGGAGACCCAGTACTTC. This chain uses TRBV5-1 with TRBJ2-5, with TRBD1 matching over 7 bases. V gave up 3 bases and J gave up 5 bases; unmatched junction bases: 7. In germline, CDR1 is SGHRS, CDR2 YFSETQ. This CDR3 region has 14 residues.

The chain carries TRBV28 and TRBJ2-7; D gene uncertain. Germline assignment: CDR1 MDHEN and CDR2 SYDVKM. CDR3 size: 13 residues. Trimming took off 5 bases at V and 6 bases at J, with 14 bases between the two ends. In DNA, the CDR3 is TGTGCCAGCAGTCCATCTTGGACGGCCGAGCAGTACTTC. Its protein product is CASSPSWTAEQYF.

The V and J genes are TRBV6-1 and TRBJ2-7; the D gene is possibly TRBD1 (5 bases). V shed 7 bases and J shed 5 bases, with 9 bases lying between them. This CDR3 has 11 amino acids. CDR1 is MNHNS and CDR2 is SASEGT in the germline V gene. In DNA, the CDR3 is TGTGCCAGCACATGGACAAACGAGCAGTACTTC. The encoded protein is CASTWTNEQYF.

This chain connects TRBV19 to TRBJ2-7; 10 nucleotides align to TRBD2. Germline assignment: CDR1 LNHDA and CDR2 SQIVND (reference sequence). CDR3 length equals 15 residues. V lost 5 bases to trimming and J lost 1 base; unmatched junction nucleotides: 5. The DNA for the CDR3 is TGTGCCAGTAGTGGAGGACTAGCGGCGTCCTACGAGCAGTACTTC. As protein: CASSGGLAASYEQYF. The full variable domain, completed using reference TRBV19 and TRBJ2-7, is DGGITQSPKYLFRKEGQNVTLSCEQNLNHDAMYWYRQDPGQGLRLIYYSQIVNDFQKGDIAEGYSVSREKKESFPLTVTSAQKNPTAFYLCASSGGLAASYEQYFGPGTRLTVT.

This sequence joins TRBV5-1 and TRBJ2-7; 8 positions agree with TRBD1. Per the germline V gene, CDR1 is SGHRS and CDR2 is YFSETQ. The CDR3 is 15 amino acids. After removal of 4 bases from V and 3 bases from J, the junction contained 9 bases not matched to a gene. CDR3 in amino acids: CASSTPGQDFYEQYF. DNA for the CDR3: TGCGCCAGCAGCACCCCGGGACAGGACTTCTACGAGCAGTACTTC. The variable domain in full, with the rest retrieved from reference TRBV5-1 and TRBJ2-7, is KAGVTQTPRYLIKTRGQQVTLSCSPISGHRSVSWYQQTPGQGLQFLFEYFSETQRNKGNFPGRFSGRQFSNSRSEMNVSTLELGDSALYLCASSTPGQDFYEQYFGPGTRLTVT.

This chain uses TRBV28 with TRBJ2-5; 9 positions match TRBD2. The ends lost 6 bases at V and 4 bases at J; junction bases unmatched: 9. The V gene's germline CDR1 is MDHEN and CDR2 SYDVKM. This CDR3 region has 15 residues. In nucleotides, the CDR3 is TGTGCCAGCAGCCCCCATAGCGGGAGCGCAGAGACCCAGTACTTC. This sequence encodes CASSPHSGSAETQYF.

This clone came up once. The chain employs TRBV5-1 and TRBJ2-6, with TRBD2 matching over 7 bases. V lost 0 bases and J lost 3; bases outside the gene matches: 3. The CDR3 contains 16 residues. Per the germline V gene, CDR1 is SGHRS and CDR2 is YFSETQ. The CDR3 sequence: CASSLAGRDGANVLTF. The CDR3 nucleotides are TGCGCCAGCAGCTTGGCGGGGAGGGATGGGGCCAACGTCCTGACTTTC.

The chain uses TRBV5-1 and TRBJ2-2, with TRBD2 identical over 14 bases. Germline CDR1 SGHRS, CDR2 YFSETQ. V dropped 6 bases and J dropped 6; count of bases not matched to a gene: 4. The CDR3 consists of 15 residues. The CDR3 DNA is TGCGCCAGCACCCAGGGACTAGCGGGAGCCGGGGAGCTGTTTTTT. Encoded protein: CASTQGLAGAGELFF.

Here the CDR3 reads CASSPDRVFGEQYF. The CDR3 DNA reads as TGTGCCAGCAGCCCAGACAGGGTTTTCGGCGAGCAGTACTTC. The chain uses TRBV28 and TRBJ2-7; 7 bases align to TRBD1. Per germline, CDR1 MDHEN and CDR2 SYDVKM. V dropped 6 bases and J dropped 6; count of bases not matched to a gene: 11. The CDR3 covers 14 residues. Drawing the rest from reference TRBV28 and TRBJ2-7, the complete variable domain is DVKVTQSSRYLVKRTGEKVFLECVQDMDHENMFWYRQDPGLGLRLIYFSYDVKMKEKGDIPEGYSVSREKKERFSLILESASTNQTSMYLCASSPDRVFGEQYFGPGTRLTVT.

CDR3 coding DNA: TGTGCCAGCAGGGTAACAGGGGTTCGTACCGGGGAGCTGTTTTTT. Protein product: CASRVTGVRTGELFF. The chain has TRBV2 and TRBJ2-2; TRBD1 matches at 7 bases. The V segment lost 6 bases and the J segment 5 bases; nucleotides outside the gene matches: 9. CDR1 is SNHLY and CDR2 is FYNNEI in the germline V gene. The CDR3 is made up of 15 amino acids.

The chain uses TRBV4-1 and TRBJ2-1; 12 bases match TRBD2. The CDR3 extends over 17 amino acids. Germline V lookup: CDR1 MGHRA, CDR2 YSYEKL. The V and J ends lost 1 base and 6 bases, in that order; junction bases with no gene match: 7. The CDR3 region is CASSQGRLAGEGNEQFF. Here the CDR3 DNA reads TGCGCCAGCAGCCAAGGCCGACTAGCGGGAGAAGGCAATGAGCAGTTCTTC.

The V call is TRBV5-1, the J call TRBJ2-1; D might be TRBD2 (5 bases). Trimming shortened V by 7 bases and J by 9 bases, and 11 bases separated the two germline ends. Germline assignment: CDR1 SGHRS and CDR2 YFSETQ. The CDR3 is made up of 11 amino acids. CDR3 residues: CASVGMAEQFF. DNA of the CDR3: TGCGCCAGCGTCGGGATGGCTGAGCAGTTCTTC.

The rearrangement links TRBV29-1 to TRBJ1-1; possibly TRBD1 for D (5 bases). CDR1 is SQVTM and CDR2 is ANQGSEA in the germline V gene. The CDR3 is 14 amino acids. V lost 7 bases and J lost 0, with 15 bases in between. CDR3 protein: CSGQGAPMNTEAFF. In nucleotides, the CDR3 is TGCAGCGGGCAGGGAGCCCCCATGAACACTGAAGCTTTCTTT.

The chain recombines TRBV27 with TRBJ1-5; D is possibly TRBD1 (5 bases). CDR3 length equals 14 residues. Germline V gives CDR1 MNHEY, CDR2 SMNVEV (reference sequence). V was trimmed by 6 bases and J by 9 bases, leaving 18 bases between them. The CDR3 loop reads CASRIAGATGPQHF. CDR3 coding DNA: TGTGCCAGCAGGATCGCCGGGGCCACCGGGCCCCAGCATTTT.

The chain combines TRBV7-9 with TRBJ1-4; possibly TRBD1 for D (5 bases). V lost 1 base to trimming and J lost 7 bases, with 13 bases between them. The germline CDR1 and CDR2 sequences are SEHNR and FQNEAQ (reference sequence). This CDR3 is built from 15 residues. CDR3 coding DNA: TGTGCCAGCAGCTTAGAAGGGGCGTTGCTTGAAAAACTGTTTTTT. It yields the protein CASSLEGALLEKLFF.

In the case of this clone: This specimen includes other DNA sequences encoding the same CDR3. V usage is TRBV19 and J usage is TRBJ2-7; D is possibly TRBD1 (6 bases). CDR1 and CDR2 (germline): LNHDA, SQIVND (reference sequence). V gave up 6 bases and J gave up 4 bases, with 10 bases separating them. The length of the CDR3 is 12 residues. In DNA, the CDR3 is TGTGCCAGTAGCCCCGACAGGTACGAGCAGTACTTC. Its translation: CASSPDRYEQYF.

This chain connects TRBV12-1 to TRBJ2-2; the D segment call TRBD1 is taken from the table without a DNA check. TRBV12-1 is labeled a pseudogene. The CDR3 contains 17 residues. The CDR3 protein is CASSFAGQTMNTGELFF. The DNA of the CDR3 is TGTGCCAGCAGCTTTGCTGGACAGACCATGAACACCGGGGAGCTGTTTTTT.

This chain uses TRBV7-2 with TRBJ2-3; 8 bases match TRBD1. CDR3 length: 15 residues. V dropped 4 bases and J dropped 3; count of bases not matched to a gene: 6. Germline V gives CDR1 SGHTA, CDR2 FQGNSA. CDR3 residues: CASSSGRTGTDTQYF. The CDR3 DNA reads TGTGCCAGCAGCTCTGGTCGGACAGGGACAGATACGCAGTATTTT.

CDR3 loop: CASSPKTGNSYEQYF. CDR3 sequence (DNA): TGTGCCAGCTCACCGAAGACAGGGAATTCCTACGAGCAGTACTTC. The V gene is TRBV18, the J gene TRBJ2-7; 7 bases line up with TRBD1. Trimming took 3 bases from V and 1 from J; bases not matched to a gene: 6. Germline V gives CDR1 KGHSH, CDR2 LQKENI. The CDR3 is 15 residues long.

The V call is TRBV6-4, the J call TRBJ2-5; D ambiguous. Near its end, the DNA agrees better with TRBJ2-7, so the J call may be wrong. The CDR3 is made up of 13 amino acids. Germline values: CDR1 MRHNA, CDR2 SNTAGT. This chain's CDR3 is CASSREFGYEQYF. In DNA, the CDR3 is TGTGCCAGCAGTAGAGAGTTTGGGTACGAGCAGTACTTC.

The CDR3 nucleotides are TGTGCCAGCAGCGCTCAAACCGGGACTAGCGATGGCAATGAGCAGTTCTTC. This gives the protein CASSAQTGTSDGNEQFF. The chain uses TRBV13 and TRBJ2-1; 10 positions match TRBD2. After removal of 5 bases from V and 6 bases from J, the junction contained 13 bases not matched to a gene. The CDR3 consists of 17 residues. From germline, CDR1 is PRHDT and CDR2 FYEKMQ (reference sequence). Full variable domain (missing parts from reference TRBV13 and TRBJ2-1): AAGVIQSPRHLIKEKRETATLKCYPIPRHDTVYWYQQGPGQDPQFLISFYEKMQSDKGSIPDRFSAQQFSDYHSELNMSSLELGDSALYFCASSAQTGTSDGNEQFFGPGTRLTVL.

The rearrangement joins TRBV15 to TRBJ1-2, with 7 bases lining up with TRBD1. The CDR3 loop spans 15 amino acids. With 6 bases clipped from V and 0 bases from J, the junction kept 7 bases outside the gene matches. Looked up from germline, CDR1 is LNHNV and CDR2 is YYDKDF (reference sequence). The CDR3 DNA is TGTGCCACCAGTGTAACAGGGGCAGCTAACTATGGCTACACCTTC. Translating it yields CATSVTGAANYGYTF. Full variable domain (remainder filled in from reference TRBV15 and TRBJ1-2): DAMVIQNPRYQVTQFGKPVTLSCSQTLNHNVMYWYQQKSSQAPKLLFHYYDKDFNNEADTPDNFQSRRPNTSFCFLDIRSPGLGDTAMYLCATSVTGAANYGYTFGSGTRLTVV.

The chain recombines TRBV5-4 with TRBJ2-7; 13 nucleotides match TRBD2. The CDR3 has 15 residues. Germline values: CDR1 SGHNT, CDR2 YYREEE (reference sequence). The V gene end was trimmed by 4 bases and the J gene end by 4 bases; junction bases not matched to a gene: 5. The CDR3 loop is CASSLGLAGEYEQYF. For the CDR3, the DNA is TGTGCCAGCAGCCTCGGACTAGCGGGAGAATACGAGCAGTACTTC.

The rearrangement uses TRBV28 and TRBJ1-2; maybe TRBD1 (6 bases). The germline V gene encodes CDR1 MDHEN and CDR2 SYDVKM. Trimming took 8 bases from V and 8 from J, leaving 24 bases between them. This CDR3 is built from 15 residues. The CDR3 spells CASSDGQGRTGGYTF. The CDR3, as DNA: TGTGCCAGCTCCGACGGGCAGGGGAGAACTGGAGGCTACACCTTC.